This paragraph covers one T cell receptor beta chain sequence. These data originate in a study of T-cell memory formation after mild COVID-19. Germline V CDR1 and CDR2: MNHEY, SVGEGT. There are 12 residues in the CDR3. With 2 bases removed from V and 9 bases from J, the gap between germline ends came to 8 bases. TCRdb reprocessed the 5' RACE reads via MiXCR and lists one record per CDR3 protein. This table has about 290,000 distinct CDR3 sequences, around 15% appearing once. V and J are TRBV6-2 or TRBV6-3 and TRBJ1-5, with D unclear. The TCR sequence derives from a man younger than 35 who had mild COVID-19 (a few samples of this study predate the infection). Cell type and time point are not known. The sequencing input was PBMCs or a T cell subset sorted from them (not recorded which). In DNA form, the CDR3 reads TGTGCCAGCAGTTACGTATTCTGGCCCCAGCATTTT. Protein: CASSYVFWPQHF.